This T cell receptor (beta chain) appears in the sequencing data of a study of OX40 agonist ivuxolimab in advanced cancers. Study context: Participants could have had prior anti-PD-1, anti-PD-L1 or anti-CTLA-4 therapy, and 40% had some.

The CDR3 contains 14 residues. CDR1 SEHNR and CDR2 FQNEAQ come from the germline V gene (reference sequence). Trimming pared 3 bases from V and 3 bases from J, leaving 12 bases between. The assay was immunoSEQ multiplex PCR, and TCRdb's table has in-frame clones only and misses some. The sample includes fewer than 85,000 clones, roughly 86% of them seen just once. The sequence was collected from an adult with an advanced solid tumor such as melanoma, head and neck, liver or kidney cancer. The specimen was CD4+ or CD8+ T cells sorted from blood, collected in a trial of the OX40 agonist ivuxolimab. This chain joins TRBV7-9 and TRBJ2-7, with a weak D call TRBD1 (6 bases). The CDR3 DNA is TGTGCCAGCAGCTTGGCGACAGGCGTCTACGAGCAGTACTTC. Amino acid sequence: CASSLATGVYEQYF.